This T cell receptor beta chain is drawn from a study of T cell clonality in common variable immunodeficiency. The V and J ends lost 5 bases and 1 base respectively, with 11 bases between them. The CDR3 consists of 14 residues. The V gene's germline CDR1 is SEHNR and CDR2 FQNEAQ (reference sequence). TCRdb's table, derived via immunoSEQ multiplex PCR, lists solely in-frame clones and lacks some. This sample carries about 20,000 clones, none of them present only once. On this clone itself: The antigen is undetermined. Read coverage stops 3 residues before the CDR3 terminus; the germline J gene supplies the remainder.

Study observations and caveats: Fewer deletions and N-nucleotide insertions were reportedly seen in common variable immunodeficiency TCR beta sequences.

This chain uses TRBV7-9 with TRBJ1-1; D may be TRBD1 (6 bases). The specimen was peripheral blood mononuclear cells. This receptor was taken from a human donor with common variable immunodeficiency. The CDR3 is CASSQGTENTEAFF. Partial CDR3 DNA: TGTGCCAGCAGCCAGGGGACGGAGAACACTGAA.